These 13 T cell receptor beta chains share one sample of origin, sequenced in a study of a mutant IDH1 vaccine in newly diagnosed glioma. Some clones are missing from TCRdb's copy, which holds only in-frame ones; the method was immunoSEQ multiplex PCR. The sample consists of around 30,000 clones, around 87% of them appearing once. Described time point: week 11, during vaccination. Each dose delivered 300 ug of mutant IDH1 20-mer peptide subcutaneously with imiquimod. The antigens these receptors bind are not known. This material consisted of PBMCs, taken from a glioma patient whose treatment included an IDH1 peptide vaccine. The origin of the receptors is a man between 18 and 35 years old with glioma.

This chain links TRBV10-3 with TRBJ2-2; TRBD2 is a possible D gene (6 bases). The CDR3 spans 14 residues. The V gene lost 4 bases and the J gene lost 4 bases, with 10 bases spanning the gap. Germline lookup yields CDR1 ENHRY and CDR2 SYGVKD. CDR3 residues: CAISAVGGTGELFF. DNA for the CDR3: TGTGCCATCAGTGCGGTGGGGGGCACCGGGGAGCTGTTTTTT.

V is TRBV19 and J is TRBJ1-2; a possible D gene is TRBD1 (5 bases). The CDR3 is 13 residues long. Germline CDR1 and CDR2: LNHDA and SQIVND (reference sequence). Trimming cost V 3 bases and J 8 bases, with 13 bases left between them. The chain's CDR3 is CASSIGQGDGYTF. The CDR3 DNA is TGTGCCAGTAGTATCGGCCAAGGGGACGGCTACACCTTC.

This chain uses TRBV30 with TRBJ2-2; 7 bases are shared with TRBD2. With 3 bases clipped from V and 4 bases from J, the junction kept 5 bases outside the gene matches. Germline lookup yields CDR1 GTSNPN and CDR2 SVGIG (reference sequence). CDR3 length: 14 residues. CDR3 protein: CAWRGTGGTGELFF. In DNA form, the CDR3 reads TGTGCCTGGAGAGGGACGGGGGGCACCGGGGAGCTGTTTTTT. The whole variable domain, remainder taken from reference TRBV30 and TRBJ2-2, is SQTIHQWPATLVQPVGSPLSLECTVEGTSNPNLYWYRQAAGRGLQLLFYSVGIGQISSEVPQNLSASRPQDRQFILSSKKLLLSDSGFYLCAWRGTGGTGELFFGEGSRLTVL.

The rearrangement uses TRBV19 and TRBJ1-1; TRBD1 agrees at 9 bases. V lost 10 bases to trimming and J lost 5 bases; unmatched junction nucleotides: 8. Germline-derived CDR1 and CDR2 are LNHDA and SQIVND (reference sequence). The CDR3 has 13 amino acids. The CDR3 region has the DNA TGTGCCACTGGGGACAGGGCGGGGACTGAAGCTTTCTTT. Translated: CATGDRAGTEAFF.

V gene TRBV11-1 combines with J gene TRBJ2-5; D remains unclear. There are 14 residues in the CDR3. V lost 1 base and J lost 0, with 6 bases in between. The germline V gene encodes CDR1 SGHAT and CDR2 FQDESV (reference sequence). The CDR3 protein is CASSLVPYQETQYF. In DNA, the CDR3 is TGTGCCAGCAGCTTAGTACCGTACCAAGAGACCCAGTACTTC.

The chain joins TRBV2 to TRBJ2-3; either TRBD1 or TRBD2 may supply D (5 bases each). Looked up from germline, CDR1 is SNHLY and CDR2 is FYNNEI. V gave up 10 bases and J gave up 6 bases, with 14 bases separating them. The CDR3 covers 12 residues. The CDR3 coding sequence is TGTGCCATCGCCGGGACCGCTGATACGCAGTATTTT. As protein: CAIAGTADTQYF.

V gene TRBV4-2 combines with J gene TRBJ2-7; unclear D gene. The CDR3 spans 15 residues. V was cut by 4 bases and J by 0 bases, with 13 bases left in between. Germline V gives CDR1 LGHNA, CDR2 YNFKEQ. CDR3 protein: CASSRGGGDSYEQYF. In DNA, the CDR3 is TGTGCCAGCAGCCGAGGCGGTGGGGACTCCTACGAGCAGTACTTC.

The rearrangement links TRBV13 to TRBJ2-1; no firm D call. CDR1 and CDR2 from the germline V gene are PRHDT and FYEKMQ (reference sequence). This CDR3 region has 13 residues. V was clipped by 7 bases and J by 3 bases, with 10 bases between them. CDR3: CASKTRIYNEQFF. The CDR3 nucleotides read TGTGCCAGCAAGACTCGGATCTACAATGAGCAGTTCTTC.

V and J are TRBV27 and TRBJ1-5, with D hard to call. The germline gives CDR1 MNHEY, CDR2 SMNVEV (reference sequence). The CDR3 has 14 amino acids. V lost 2 bases and J lost 3, with 8 bases in between. The CDR3 DNA sequence: TGTGCCAGCAGTTTACAGGCGAACAATCAGCCCCAGCATTTT. Translation gives CASSLQANNQPQHF.

The chain carries TRBV5-6 and TRBJ1-1; D is uncertain. With 1 base removed from V and 6 bases from J, the gap between germline ends came to 7 bases. Germline loops: CDR1 SGHDT, CDR2 YYEEEE. CDR3 length equals 12 residues. In DNA form, the CDR3 reads TGTGCCAGCAGCTTGTCTATTTCTGAAGCTTTCTTT. Translation gives CASSLSISEAFF.

The rearrangement uses TRBV4-3 and TRBJ1-3; D unresolved. The CDR3 runs to 15 residues. Germline V gene data show CDR1 as LGHNA and CDR2 as YSLEER. V lost 0 bases and J lost 3, with 9 bases in between. The CDR3 here is CASSQDITGGNTIYF. The CDR3 DNA is TGCGCCAGCAGCCAAGACATAACCGGTGGAAACACCATATATTTT.

The chain joins TRBV30 to TRBJ1-6, with D possibly being TRBD1 (5 bases). The germline V and J ends were trimmed by 1 base and 5 bases, with 6 bases remaining between them. The CDR3 sequence is 13 residues long. CDR1 and CDR2 from the germline V gene are GTSNPN and SVGIG (reference sequence). The CDR3 protein is CAWSADNNSPLHF. CDR3 in DNA: TGTGCCTGGAGTGCGGACAATAATTCACCCCTCCACTTT.

The chain has TRBV19 and TRBJ1-1; perhaps TRBD1 as D (6 bases). V was pared by 6 bases and J by 8 bases, with 19 bases between. This CDR3 region has 14 residues. Per the germline V gene, CDR1 is LNHDA and CDR2 is SQIVND (reference sequence). The CDR3 nucleotides are TGTGCCAGTAGAAGGGCACAGGGCCAAAGAGAAGCTTTCTTT. Amino acid sequence: CASRRAQGQREAFF.